Below are 29 T cell receptor beta chains sequenced from a single sample in a study of blood T cell repertoires in COVID-19. Clones were sequenced by immunoSEQ multiplex PCR, and TCRdb holds only the in-frame ones, with some missing. The sample contains roughly 200,000 clones, more than 75% of which appear only once. Sequenced: peripheral blood. The receptors shown here come from a man in his sixties who had recovered from COVID-19.

This clone showed up just once. The rearrangement links TRBV6-5 to TRBJ2-5; D possibly corresponds to TRBD1 (7 bases). The ends were cut back, 6 bases at V and 5 bases at J, with 19 bases in the middle. Per the germline V gene, CDR1 is MNHEY and CDR2 is SVGAGI. The CDR3 consists of 15 residues. In nucleotides, the CDR3 is TGTGCCAGCAGAACCAGGGGGGAGTACGGGGAGACCCAGTACTTC. As protein: CASRTRGEYGETQYF.

The rearrangement joins TRBV7-2 to TRBJ2-1; 12 bases are shared with TRBD1. This CDR3 contains 15 residues. With 5 bases clipped from V and 8 bases from J, the junction kept 7 bases outside the gene matches. The germline gives CDR1 SGHTA, CDR2 FQGNSA. Here the CDR3 reads CASSGGGTGGYEQFF. For the CDR3, the DNA is TGTGCCAGCAGCGGCGGGGGGACAGGGGGCTATGAGCAGTTCTTC.

CDR3 bases: TGTGCCAGTAGTCTCCCAGGTTGGGGCGGAAGCTCCTACAATGAGCAGTTCTTC. Protein sequence: CASSLPGWGGSSYNEQFF. This chain connects TRBV19 to TRBJ2-1, with a tentative D call TRBD1 (5 bases). This CDR3 has 18 residues. The ends were cut back, 5 bases at V and 0 bases at J, with 20 bases in the middle. Germline CDR1 and CDR2: LNHDA and SQIVND (reference sequence).

This clone was detected only once. The chain has TRBV7-9 and TRBJ2-7; 8 bases are shared with TRBD2. The germline V gene encodes CDR1 SEHNR and CDR2 FQNEAQ (reference sequence). This CDR3 has 15 amino acids. The ends lost 5 bases at V and 2 bases at J; junction bases unmatched: 8. This chain's CDR3 is CASSPSQAGAYEQYF. CDR3 in DNA: TGTGCCAGCAGCCCCTCCCAAGCGGGGGCCTACGAGCAGTACTTC.

The rearrangement joins TRBV27 to TRBJ1-2; tentative D call: TRBD1 (6 bases). In germline, CDR1 is MNHEY, CDR2 SMNVEV (reference sequence). Trimming stripped 5 bases from V and 8 bases from J, with 18 bases between. This CDR3 comprises 14 residues. The CDR3 sequence is CASSPSGHPGGYTF. The CDR3 DNA sequence: TGTGCCAGCAGTCCATCGGGACACCCAGGCGGCTACACCTTC.

The chain links TRBV30 to TRBJ1-5; 7 bases are a match to TRBD1. V was pared by 1 base and J by 6 bases, with 9 bases of the junction left unmatched. This CDR3 is 15 amino acids long. The V gene's germline CDR1 is GTSNPN and CDR2 SVGIG (reference sequence). CDR3 amino acids: CAWSAWATGTQPQHF. As DNA, the CDR3 is TGTGCCTGGAGTGCCTGGGCGACAGGGACTCAGCCCCAGCATTTT.

The chain joins TRBV7-2 to TRBJ2-3; D remains ambiguous. This CDR3 contains 13 residues. Germline lookup yields CDR1 SGHTA and CDR2 FQGNSA. V was cut by 5 bases and J by 8 bases, with 14 bases left in between. The CDR3 region is CASSPSSVGTQYF. CDR3 bases: TGTGCCAGCAGCCCAAGTTCCGTCGGTACGCAGTATTTT. The full variable domain, in which reference TRBV7-2 and TRBJ2-3 provide the parts outside the CDR3, is GAGVSQSPSNKVTEKGKDVELRCDPISGHTALYWYRQSLGQGLEFLIYFQGNSAPDKSGLPSDRFSAERTGGSVSTLTIQRTQQEDSAVYLCASSPSSVGTQYFGPGTRLTVL.

The rearrangement uses TRBV7-3 and TRBJ2-1; possible D gene TRBD2, 5 bases. The CDR3 contains 13 residues. Germline V gene lookup returns CDR1 SGHTA and CDR2 FQGTGA. Deletions cut 3 bases from V and 7 bases from J, with 10 bases between. CDR3 sequence: CASSFDRGNEQFF. Written as DNA, the CDR3 is TGTGCCAGCAGCTTTGATAGAGGGAATGAGCAGTTCTTC.

The CDR3 reads CASSATGDTEAFF. CDR3 sequence (DNA): TGTGCCAGCAGTGCTACAGGGGACACTGAAGCTTTCTTT. V gene TRBV6-4 combines with J gene TRBJ1-1; 7 bases agree with TRBD1. V lost 4 bases to trimming and J lost 3 bases; unmatched junction nucleotides: 2. The CDR3 runs 13 residues. Germline lookup yields CDR1 MRHNA and CDR2 SNTAGT.

V usage is TRBV18 and J usage is TRBJ1-2; TRBD1 aligns across 12 bases. V was clipped by 2 bases and J by 3 bases; unmatched bases: 10. This CDR3 contains 18 residues. Per germline, CDR1 KGHSH and CDR2 LQKENI. This CDR3 reads CASSPKGQGAIDYYGYTF. The DNA of the CDR3 is TGTGCCAGCTCACCAAAGGGACAGGGGGCTATCGACTACTATGGCTACACCTTC.

The rearrangement uses TRBV29-1 and TRBJ2-2, with 10 bases that match TRBD1. Per the germline V gene, CDR1 is SQVTM and CDR2 is ANQGSEA. This CDR3 region has 13 residues. V lost 5 bases, J lost 5 bases, and 2 bases stayed unmatched. The CDR3 spells CSVRTGGTGELFF. The CDR3 DNA is TGCAGCGTTCGGACAGGGGGTACCGGGGAGCTGTTTTTT.

The rearrangement joins TRBV18 to TRBJ1-1, with 8 bases identical to TRBD1. This CDR3 has 12 residues. Trimming took 8 bases from V and 6 from J; bases not matched to a gene: 5. The germline V gene encodes CDR1 KGHSH and CDR2 LQKENI. The CDR3 DNA follows: TGTGCCAGCAGGCAGGGGGCCTCTGAAGCTTTCTTT. This translates into CASRQGASEAFF.

The chain is built from TRBV30 and TRBJ1-1; 7 bases fit TRBD1. The CDR3 runs to 13 residues. Per the germline V gene, CDR1 is GTSNPN and CDR2 is SVGIG (reference sequence). The ends lost 4 bases at V and 2 bases at J; junction bases unmatched: 4. This CDR3 reads CAWTGTANTEAFF. The DNA of the CDR3 is TGTGCCTGGACTGGGACAGCTAACACTGAAGCTTTCTTT.

J is TRBJ2-5 and V is TRBV24-1; 7 bases line up with TRBD2. The CDR3 contains 12 residues. J was trimmed by 7 bases and V by 5 bases; bases with no gene match: 3. Germline V gene data show CDR1 as KGHDR and CDR2 as SFDVKD. This CDR3 reads CATSVPGGTQYF. CDR3 coding DNA: TGTGCCACCAGTGTCCCGGGGGGGACCCAGTACTTC.

The genes are TRBV5-1 and TRBJ2-7; 14 bases fit TRBD2. Trimming took 4 bases from V and 3 from J; bases not matched to a gene: 9. This CDR3 spans 17 amino acids. CDR1 and CDR2 from the germline V gene are SGHRS and YFSETQ. The CDR3 DNA is TGCGCCAGCAGCACGGGACTAGCGGGGGTGCTAGGCTACGAGCAGTACTTC. Translation gives CASSTGLAGVLGYEQYF.

V and J are TRBV19 and TRBJ2-5; D possibly corresponds to TRBD2 (6 bases). The CDR3 extends over 16 amino acids. V was clipped by 5 bases and J by 5 bases, with 21 bases between them. Per germline, CDR1 LNHDA and CDR2 SQIVND (reference sequence). CDR3 bases: TGTGCCAGTAGTCTAAGCGGGTGGGATGGGCTGGAGACCCAGTACTTC. This translates into CASSLSGWDGLETQYF.

The rearrangement uses TRBV19 and TRBJ1-1, with D possibly TRBD1 on 6 matching bases. V was pared by 6 bases and J by 0 bases, with 14 bases between. Per the germline V gene, CDR1 is LNHDA and CDR2 is SQIVND (reference sequence). The CDR3 covers 15 residues. Here the CDR3 DNA reads TGTGCCAGTAGAGGGATCAGGGGACTGAACACTGAAGCTTTCTTT. Translating gives CASRGIRGLNTEAFF.

CDR3 loop: CATGGIAEAFF. In DNA form, the CDR3 reads TGTGCCACCGGGGGGATTGCTGAAGCTTTCTTT. This sequence joins TRBV28 and TRBJ1-1; D is perhaps TRBD1 (5 bases). V gave up 10 bases and J gave up 6 bases, with 12 bases separating them. Germline values: CDR1 MDHEN, CDR2 SYDVKM. The length of the CDR3 is 11 residues.

V usage is TRBV2 and J usage is TRBJ1-6, with D tentatively TRBD1 (5 bases). Germline lookup yields CDR1 SNHLY and CDR2 FYNNEI. The CDR3 consists of 12 residues. The ends were cut back, 6 bases at V and 10 bases at J, with 10 bases in the middle. Here the CDR3 reads CASRGTGSPLHF. Written as DNA, the CDR3 is TGTGCCAGCAGGGGGACTGGGTCACCCCTCCACTTT.

The rearrangement links TRBV28 to TRBJ2-2, with 11 bases identical to TRBD1. The V segment lost 6 bases and the J segment 7 bases; nucleotides outside the gene matches: 13. The CDR3 totals 17 residues. Germline CDR1 is MDHEN and CDR2 is SYDVKM. The CDR3 is CASRRWADRGQSGELFF. The CDR3 DNA follows: TGTGCCAGCAGAAGATGGGCGGACAGGGGGCAGAGCGGGGAGCTGTTTTTT. Variable domain in full (rest from reference TRBV28 and TRBJ2-2): DVKVTQSSRYLVKRTGEKVFLECVQDMDHENMFWYRQDPGLGLRLIYFSYDVKMKEKGDIPEGYSVSREKKERFSLILESASTNQTSMYLCASRRWADRGQSGELFFGEGSRLTVL.

This chain links TRBV27 with TRBJ2-7; maybe TRBD1 (8 bases). This CDR3 comprises 14 residues. Trimming took off 5 bases at V and 5 bases at J, with 16 bases between the two ends. Germline loops: CDR1 MNHEY, CDR2 SMNVEV (reference sequence). For the CDR3, the DNA is TGTGCCAGCAGTCTCAGGACAGGGAGGGACGAGCAGTACTTC. Protein: CASSLRTGRDEQYF.

V is TRBV10-2 and J is TRBJ2-1; 13 bases fit TRBD2. This CDR3 comprises 20 residues. V trimming: 2 bases; J trimming: 6 bases; junction bases outside the gene matches: 16. Per the germline V gene, CDR1 is WSHSY and CDR2 is SAAADI. CDR3 sequence: CASSERGLAGTFGVINEQFF. For the CDR3, the DNA is TGCGCCAGCAGTGAGCGGGGACTAGCGGGGACCTTTGGGGTTATCAATGAGCAGTTCTTC.

V and J are TRBV7-3 and TRBJ2-3; a weak D match, TRBD2 (6 bases). Trimming took 5 bases from V and 1 from J, leaving 13 bases between them. The CDR3 has 15 residues. CDR1 is SGHTA and CDR2 is FQGTGA in the germline V gene. The chain's CDR3 is CASSVGTSGTDTQYF. CDR3 bases: TGTGCCAGCAGCGTCGGGACTTCCGGCACAGATACGCAGTATTTT.

This clone was picked up many times. Here the CDR3 DNA reads TGTGCCAGCAGCCAAAAACTAGCGGGAGACACAGATACGCAGTATTTT. Translating gives CASSQKLAGDTDTQYF. The chain uses TRBV4-2 and TRBJ2-3; 11 positions agree with TRBD2. Trimming at V came to 2 bases and at J to 2 bases, leaving 3 bases not matched to a gene. Germline CDR1 and CDR2: LGHNA and YNFKEQ. The CDR3 sequence is 16 residues long.

V usage is TRBV30 and J usage is TRBJ1-5; TRBD1 might be the D (5 bases). The germline CDR1 and CDR2 sequences are GTSNPN and SVGIG (reference sequence). Trimming removed 5 bases from V and 6 bases from J, with 11 bases in between. The CDR3 runs to 12 residues. The DNA for the CDR3 is TGTGCCTGGGAGCAGGGCGGTCAGCCCCAGCATTTT. Its translation is CAWEQGGQPQHF.

The chain carries TRBV5-1 and TRBJ1-6; D ambiguous. CDR1 is SGHRS, CDR2 YFSETQ, per germline. The V end lost 5 bases, the J end lost 6 bases, and 9 bases lay between the germline ends. The CDR3 spans 13 residues. The CDR3, as DNA: TGCGCCAGCAGTAACAGCTTTAATTCACCCCTCCACTTT. Encoded protein: CASSNSFNSPLHF.

This chain links TRBV3-1 (or the pseudogene TRBV3-2) with TRBJ2-7; 10 nucleotides align to TRBD1. The CDR3 has 16 amino acids. From germline, CDR1 is LGHDT and CDR2 YNNKEL (reference sequence). V trimming: 0 bases; J trimming: 8 bases; junction bases outside the gene matches: 10. CDR3 protein: CASSQDWTGGLSKQYF. CDR3 coding DNA: TGTGCCAGCAGCCAAGATTGGACAGGGGGACTTAGTAAGCAGTACTTC.

CDR3 sequence (DNA): TGTGCCAGCAGTGAGGACAGGGGGACGACAGATACGCAGTATTTT. As protein: CASSEDRGTTDTQYF. The V and J genes are TRBV2 and TRBJ2-3, with 10 bases that match TRBD1. The CDR3 loop spans 15 amino acids. CDR1 and CDR2 (germline): SNHLY, FYNNEI. J was trimmed by 3 bases and V by 3 bases; bases with no gene match: 3.

The rearrangement uses TRBV3-1 (or the pseudogene TRBV3-2) and TRBJ2-3, with TRBD2 matching over 7 bases. Germline lookup yields CDR1 LGHDT and CDR2 YNNKEL (reference sequence). The CDR3 has 18 amino acids. V gave up 0 bases and J gave up 4 bases; unmatched junction bases: 13. CDR3 residues: CASSQDLGSGERADTQYF. In DNA, the CDR3 is TGTGCCAGCAGCCAAGATCTTGGCAGCGGGGAGAGGGCAGATACGCAGTATTTT.